A selection of T cell receptor beta chains follows, all from one sample in a study of blood T cell repertoires in COVID-19. Profiled with immunoSEQ multiplex PCR; TCRdb holds only in-frame clones, not every one. The table has 150,000 to 200,000 clones, about 89% seen once. The specimen sequenced was peripheral blood. These receptors were obtained from a man in his forties with active or convalescent COVID-19. Both conserved end residues are part of each CDR3.

j_call,v_call,cdr3_aa
TRBJ1-2,TRBV7-2,CASNTAGTNYGYTF
TRBJ2-7,TRBV27,CASSFRGRPEQYF
TRBJ2-1,TRBV4-1,CASSHPTSRGFGNEQFF
TRBJ1-2,TRBV4-3,CASSQGSGGASPNYGYTF
TRBJ1-6,TRBV19,CASRPTPGQVNSPLHF
TRBJ1-2,TRBV2,CASSEDTYGYTF
TRBJ2-3,TRBV6-1,CASSEDRSHTDTQYF
TRBJ2-7,TRBV6-6,CASSYRGDRFREQYF
TRBJ2-3,TRBV6-5,CASMETGFTDTQYF
TRBJ2-7,TRBV5-1,CASSLRGTSGALYEQYF
TRBJ2-3,TRBV7-2,CASSTGGTTDTQYF
TRBJ1-6,TRBV10-3,CAISESGRAVISPLHF
TRBJ1-6,TRBV10-3,CAISESLARGNSPLHF
TRBJ1-6,TRBV4-1,CASSLGGQGDSPLHF
TRBJ1-2,TRBV5-6,CASSFLTAYGYTF
TRBJ1-3,TRBV7-2,CASSSGPGDGNTIYF
TRBJ2-1,TRBV4-3,CASSQQYRENNEQFF
TRBJ1-5,TRBV6-5,CASSYGMGGPQPQHF
TRBJ2-7,TRBV7-9,CASSLFGDFYF
TRBJ1-2,TRBV28,CASSFPGQGDYGYTF